In this sample, the clone carrying this T cell receptor (beta chain) turned up a few times. Germline CDR1 and CDR2: MNHEY and SMNVEV (reference sequence). The CDR3 has 17 residues. V lost 3 bases and J 5 bases, leaving 23 bases between the germline ends. The entry originates in a study of T-cell reconstitution after alpha-beta-depleted transplantation in children. Researchers prepared the TCRbeta library using unique molecular identifiers, the study reports. From the PCR reads, TCRdb called clonotypes with MiXCR, one entry per CDR3 protein. This sample has approximately 350,000 distinct CDR3 sequences, with 9% to 12% found just once.

Sequencing used PBMCs from the stem cell graft donor, obtained from the stem cell graft. The origin of this receptor is a human donor who donated a stem cell graft to a child with acute lymphoblastic leukemia. The chain recombines TRBV27 with TRBJ2-7; tentatively, D is TRBD2 (5 bases). The CDR3 loop is CASSFGPTGKILNEQYF. The DNA for the CDR3 is TGTGCCAGCAGTTTTGGCCCGACGGGGAAAATCTTAAACGAGCAGTACTTC.